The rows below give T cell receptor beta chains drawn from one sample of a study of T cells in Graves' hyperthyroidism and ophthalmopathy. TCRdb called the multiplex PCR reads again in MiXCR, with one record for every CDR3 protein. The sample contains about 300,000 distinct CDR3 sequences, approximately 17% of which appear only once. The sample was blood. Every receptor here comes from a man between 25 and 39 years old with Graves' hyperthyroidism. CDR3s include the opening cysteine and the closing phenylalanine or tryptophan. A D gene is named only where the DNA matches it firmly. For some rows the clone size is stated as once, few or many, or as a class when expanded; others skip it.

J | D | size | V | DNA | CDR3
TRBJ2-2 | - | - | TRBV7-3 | TGTGCCAGCAGCTTAGCCCCGCGGGACTTTTTGAACACCGGGGAGCTGTTTTTT | CASSLAPRDFLNTGELFF
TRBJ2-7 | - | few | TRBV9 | TGTGCCAGCAGCGTAGATCCGTACTACGAGCAGTACTTC | CASSVDPYYEQYF
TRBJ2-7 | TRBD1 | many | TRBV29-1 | TGTTCGGGACAGGGCTCCTACGAGCAGTACTTC | CSGQGSYEQYF
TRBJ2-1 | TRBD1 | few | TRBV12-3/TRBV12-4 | TGTGCCAGCAGTCGACCGGGACAGGGGGGTTCGTTCTTC | CASSRPGQGGSFF
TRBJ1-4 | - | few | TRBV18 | TGTGCCAGCTCACCAGGGTCAGTACGTGAAAAACTGTTTTTT | CASSPGSVREKLFF
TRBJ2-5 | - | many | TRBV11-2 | TGTGCCAGCAGCATAAGGCAAGAGACCCAGTACTTC | CASSIRQETQYF
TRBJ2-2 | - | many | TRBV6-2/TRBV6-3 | TGTGCCAGCAGCCGGGACCTACGGAACACCGGGGAGCTGTTTTTT | CASSRDLRNTGELFF
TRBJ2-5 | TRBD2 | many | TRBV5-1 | TGCGCCAGCAGCCGGACTAGCAACCAAGAGACCCAGTACTTC | CASSRTSNQETQYF
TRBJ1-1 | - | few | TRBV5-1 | TGCGCCAGCAGCCGCTTAGGGGGTAGCAACACTGAAGCTTTCTTT | CASSRLGGSNTEAFF
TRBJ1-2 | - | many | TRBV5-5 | TGTGCCAGCAGCTTGGGGCCCGGGCCCGGAGTGAATGGCTACACCTTC | CASSLGPGPGVNGYTF
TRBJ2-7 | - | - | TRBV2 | TGTGCCAGCTACCGACTGAATTACTACGAGCAGTACTTC | CASYRLNYYEQYF
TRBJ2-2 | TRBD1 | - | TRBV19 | TGTGCCAGCCCCCCCCGGGACAGGGGGATTGGCCCTCGTGGGAACACCGGGGAGCTGTTTTTT | CASPPRDRGIGPRGNTGELFF
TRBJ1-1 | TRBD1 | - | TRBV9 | TGTGCCAGCAGCGCGGGATGGACAGGGGAGCCTGAAGCTTTCTTT | CASSAGWTGEPEAFF
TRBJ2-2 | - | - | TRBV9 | TGTGCCAGCAGCGCCGTACTCTCGGGAACCGGGGAGCTGTTTTTT | CASSAVLSGTGELFF
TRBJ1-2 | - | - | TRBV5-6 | TGTGCCAGCAGCCCCCGGAAGAACTATGGCTACACCTTC | CASSPRKNYGYTF
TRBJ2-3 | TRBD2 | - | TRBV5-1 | TGCGCCAGCAGCTTACGGACTAGTTCAACAGATACGCAGTATTTT | CASSLRTSSTDTQYF
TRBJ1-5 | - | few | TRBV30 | TGTGCCTGGAACACCCATAGGGGTCAGCCCCAGCATTTT | CAWNTHRGQPQHF
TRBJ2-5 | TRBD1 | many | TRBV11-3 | TGTGCCAGCAGTCGAACAGGGGGCAGCCAGACCCAGTACTTC | CASSRTGGSQTQYF
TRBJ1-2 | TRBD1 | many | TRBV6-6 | TGTGCCAGCAGTTACTCGGCAGGGGGCTTTTTCTATGGCTACACCTTC | CASSYSAGGFFYGYTF
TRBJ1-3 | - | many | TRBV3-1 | TGTGCCAGCGGCTCGCTTGGAAACACCATATATTTT | CASGSLGNTIYF
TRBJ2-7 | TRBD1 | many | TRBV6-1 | TGTGCCAGCAGTGAAGGGACAGGGGTCGACGAGCAGTACTTC | CASSEGTGVDEQYF
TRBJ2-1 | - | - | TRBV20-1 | TGCAGTGCTAGAGGGTGGCAGGGAACGGGCAATGAGCAGTTCTTC | CSARGWQGTGNEQFF
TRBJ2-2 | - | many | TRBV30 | TGTGCCTGGAGTCCCTGGGGAGTGAACACCGGGGAGCTGTTTTTT | CAWSPWGVNTGELFF